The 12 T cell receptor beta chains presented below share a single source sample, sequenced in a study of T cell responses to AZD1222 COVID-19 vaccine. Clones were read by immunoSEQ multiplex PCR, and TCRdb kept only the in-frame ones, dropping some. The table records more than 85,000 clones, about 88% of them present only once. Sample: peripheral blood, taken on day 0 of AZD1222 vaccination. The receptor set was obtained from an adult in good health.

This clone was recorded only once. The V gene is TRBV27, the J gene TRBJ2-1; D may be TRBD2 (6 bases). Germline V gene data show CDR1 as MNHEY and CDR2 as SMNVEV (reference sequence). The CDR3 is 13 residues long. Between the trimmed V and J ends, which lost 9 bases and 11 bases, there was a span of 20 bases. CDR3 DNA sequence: TGTGCCAGTAGACAGCGGGCGCATACGCAGCAGTTCTTC. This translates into CASRQRAHTQQFF.

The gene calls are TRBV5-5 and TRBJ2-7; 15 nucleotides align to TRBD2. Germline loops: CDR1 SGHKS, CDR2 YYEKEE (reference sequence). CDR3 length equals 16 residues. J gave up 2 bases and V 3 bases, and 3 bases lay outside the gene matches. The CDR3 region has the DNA TGTGCCAGCAGCTCTGGACTAGCGGGGGGGACCTACGAGCAGTACTTC. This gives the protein CASSSGLAGGTYEQYF.

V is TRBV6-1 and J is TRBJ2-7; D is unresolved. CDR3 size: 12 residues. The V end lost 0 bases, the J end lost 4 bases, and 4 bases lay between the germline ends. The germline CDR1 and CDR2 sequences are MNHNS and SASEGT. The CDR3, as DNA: TGTGCCAGCAGTGAAGCGGGGTACGAGCAGTACTTC. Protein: CASSEAGYEQYF.

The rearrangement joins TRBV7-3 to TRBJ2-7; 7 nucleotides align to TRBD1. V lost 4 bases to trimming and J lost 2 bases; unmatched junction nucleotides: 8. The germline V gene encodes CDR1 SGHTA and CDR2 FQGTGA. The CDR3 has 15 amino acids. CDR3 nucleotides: TGTGCCAGCAGCTGGGGACCCACAGGGGCCTACGAGCAGTACTTC. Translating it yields CASSWGPTGAYEQYF.

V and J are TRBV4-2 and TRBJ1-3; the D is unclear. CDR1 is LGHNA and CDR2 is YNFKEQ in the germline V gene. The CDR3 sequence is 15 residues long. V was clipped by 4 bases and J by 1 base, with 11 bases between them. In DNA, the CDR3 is TGTGCCAGCAGCCTCACGGAAGGTTCTGGAAACACCATATATTTT. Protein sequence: CASSLTEGSGNTIYF.

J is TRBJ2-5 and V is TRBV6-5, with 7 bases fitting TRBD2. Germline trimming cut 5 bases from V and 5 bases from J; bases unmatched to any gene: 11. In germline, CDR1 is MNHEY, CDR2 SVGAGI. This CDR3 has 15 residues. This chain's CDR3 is CASSPQSAGEETQYF. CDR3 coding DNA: TGTGCCAGCAGTCCCCAGTCCGCGGGAGAGGAGACCCAGTACTTC.

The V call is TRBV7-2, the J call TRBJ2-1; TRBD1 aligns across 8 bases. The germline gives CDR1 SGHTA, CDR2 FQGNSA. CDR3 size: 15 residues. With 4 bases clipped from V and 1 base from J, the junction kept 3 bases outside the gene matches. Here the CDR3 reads CASSSTGESYNEQFF. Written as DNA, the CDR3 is TGTGCCAGCAGCTCGACAGGGGAGTCCTACAATGAGCAGTTCTTC.

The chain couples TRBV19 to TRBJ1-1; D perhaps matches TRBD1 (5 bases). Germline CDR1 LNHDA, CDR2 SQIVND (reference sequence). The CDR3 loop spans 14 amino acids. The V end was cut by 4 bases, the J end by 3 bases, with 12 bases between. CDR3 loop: CASSRAGWDTEAFF. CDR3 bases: TGTGCCAGTAGTAGGGCAGGGTGGGACACTGAAGCTTTCTTT.

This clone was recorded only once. CDR3 sequence: CASRGAVGTGELFF. CDR3 DNA sequence: TGTGCCAGCAGGGGGGCAGTTGGCACCGGGGAGCTGTTTTTT. V usage is TRBV14 and J usage is TRBJ2-2; possible D gene TRBD1, 6 bases. CDR3 length: 14 amino acids. CDR1 and CDR2 from the germline V gene are SGHDN and FVKESK. Trimming removed 6 bases from V and 4 bases from J, with 12 bases in between. Full variable domain (rest looked up from reference TRBV14 and TRBJ2-2): EAGVTQFPSHSVIEKGQTVTLRCDPISGHDNLYWYRRVMGKEIKFLLHFVKESKQDESGMPNNRFLAERTGGTYSTLKVQPAELEDSGVYFCASRGAVGTGELFFGEGSRLTVL.

The DNA for the CDR3 is TGTGCCAGCACCAGAGTACTAGCGGGAGGGGGCCCAGATACGCAGTATTTT. Translation: CASTRVLAGGGPDTQYF. The chain couples TRBV7-9 to TRBJ2-3, with 13 bases aligning to TRBD2. The germline V gene has CDR1 SEHNR and CDR2 FQNEAQ (reference sequence). The CDR3 covers 17 residues. The ends lost 7 bases at V and 4 bases at J; junction bases unmatched: 11. The variable domain in full, with the rest retrieved from reference TRBV7-9 and TRBJ2-3, is DTGVSQNPRHKITKRGQNVTFRCDPISEHNRLYWYRQTLGQGPEFLTYFQNEAQLEKSRLLSDRFSAERPKGSFSTLEIQRTEQGDSAMYLCASTRVLAGGGPDTQYFGPGTRLTVL.

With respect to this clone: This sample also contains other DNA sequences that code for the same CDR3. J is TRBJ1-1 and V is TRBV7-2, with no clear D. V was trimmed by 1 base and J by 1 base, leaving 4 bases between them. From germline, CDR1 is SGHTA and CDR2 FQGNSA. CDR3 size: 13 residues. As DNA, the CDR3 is TGTGCCAGCAGCTTAGGGAGGAACACTGAAGCTTTCTTT. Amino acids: CASSLGRNTEAFF.

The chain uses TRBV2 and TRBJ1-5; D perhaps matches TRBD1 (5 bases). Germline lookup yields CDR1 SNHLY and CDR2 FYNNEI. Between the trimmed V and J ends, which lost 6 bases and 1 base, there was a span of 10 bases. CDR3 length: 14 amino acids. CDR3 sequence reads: CASRAGLSNQPQHF. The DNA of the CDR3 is TGTGCCAGCAGGGCGGGGCTGAGCAATCAGCCCCAGCATTTT.